This T cell receptor (beta chain) derives from a study of T-cell memory formation after mild COVID-19. Study findings and constraints: Most CD4+ clones that shrank were in CM and EM, while CD8+ ones turned up in EMRA. Pre-infection memory harbored some responding clones, suggesting cross-reactive memory joined. CD4+ bias marked clones expanding day 15 to 37, unlike balanced contracting clones. Nothing showed for sure that second-wave clones peaking on day 37 were SARS-CoV-2 specific.

Notes on this clonotype: Its antigen remains unknown.

TCRdb re-derived calls from the 5' RACE reads in MiXCR, one entry per CDR3 protein. Of some 270,000 distinct CDR3 sequences in the sample, roughly 15% were seen once. The CDR3 sequence is 14 residues long. V lost 1 base, J lost 2 bases, and 9 bases lay in between. The chain joins TRBV12-3 or TRBV12-4 to TRBJ2-7; D gene unclear. The specimen sequenced was PBMCs or a T cell subset sorted from them (not recorded which). This TCR derives from an adult woman who had mild COVID-19 (a few samples of this study predate the infection). Cell type and time point are not known. CDR3: CASSLEGRPYEQYF. Written as DNA, the CDR3 is TGTGCCAGCAGTTTAGAGGGCAGGCCCTACGAGCAGTACTTC.